These T cell receptor beta chains were read from a single sample in a study of blood T cell repertoires in COVID-19. TCRdb keeps only in-frame clones here, not all; method: immunoSEQ multiplex PCR. The sample includes tens of thousands of clones, 80% to 90% of them seen just once. Sequencing used peripheral blood. Receptors were obtained from a man aged 25-45 years with active or convalescent COVID-19. CDR3s include the opening cysteine and the closing phenylalanine or tryptophan. D genes are given only for firm matches. Some rows have no size entry. The others give once, few or many, or a class for an expanded clone.

length	D	size	V	J	DNA	CDR3
14	.	once	TRBV24-1	TRBJ2-2	TGTGCCACCAGTGAGACTATTGGAACCGGGGAGCTGTTTTTT	CATSETIGTGELFF
14	.	.	TRBV6-5	TRBJ1-2	TGTGCCAGCAGTTACGGAGGGTCTTTAGCGGGCTACACCTTC	CASSYGGSLAGYTF
14	TRBD1	.	TRBV5-1	TRBJ2-7	TGCGCCAGCAGCCCGGGGACAGGTACCTACGAGCAGTACTTC	CASSPGTGTYEQYF
17	.	.	TRBV12-2	TRBJ1-2	TGTGCAAGTCGACGCGACAGGGGTCCTTGGTCTAACTATGGCTACACCTTC	CASRRDRGPWSNYGYTF
15	.	few	TRBV10-1	TRBJ2-2	TGCGCCAGCAGTGATGGGCCCGAACTGTACGGGGAGCTGTTTTTT	CASSDGPELYGELFF
17	TRBD2	.	TRBV30	TRBJ2-3	TGTGCCTGGAGTGGGCTAGCGGGAGCAACTATCACAGATACGCAGTATTTT	CAWSGLAGATITDTQYF
14	TRBD1	.	TRBV6-5	TRBJ1-1	TGTGCCAGCAGGTACGGACAGGGGGCTGGTGAAGCTTTCTTT	CASRYGQGAGEAFF
13	TRBD1	few	TRBV27	TRBJ1-1	TGTGCCAGCAGTTTCATCCGGGACAGAGAAGCTTTCTTT	CASSFIRDREAFF
14	.	.	TRBV5-1	TRBJ1-1	TGCGCCAGCAGCTTGGGAGGATATGGTACTGAAGCTTTCTTT	CASSLGGYGTEAFF
15	TRBD2	.	TRBV30	TRBJ2-2	TGTGCCTGGAGTAGCCTAGCGGGAGTAAGCAGGGAGCTGTTTTTT	CAWSSLAGVSRELFF
13	TRBD1	.	TRBV2	TRBJ1-5	TGTGCCAGTACAGGACAGGGTAATCAGCCCCAGCATTTT	CASTGQGNQPQHF
15	TRBD2	.	TRBV7-3	TRBJ2-1	TGTGCCAGCAGCTTATTCCGGGGGGGCGAGAATGAGCAGTTCTTC	CASSLFRGGENEQFF
12	TRBD1	few	TRBV9	TRBJ1-1	TGTGCCAGCAGCGCACAGGGGACGCAAGCTTTCTTT	CASSAQGTQAFF
16	.	.	TRBV7-3	TRBJ2-2	TGTGCCAGCAGCTTACGAACTCTAGCGAACACCGGGGAGCTGTTTTTT	CASSLRTLANTGELFF
12	.	.	TRBV29-1	TRBJ1-2	TGCAGCGCCGGTAGACAGGAGGCTGGCTACACCTTC	CSAGRQEAGYTF
13	.	.	TRBV24-1	TRBJ1-3	TGTGCCACCAGTGCCCATGCTGGAAACACCATATATTTT	CATSAHAGNTIYF
19	TRBD2	.	TRBV7-9	TRBJ2-1	TGTGCCAGCAGCCAAAAGCGGGATGGGAGGGTCAGCCTCTACAATGAGCAGTTCTTC	CASSQKRDGRVSLYNEQFF
16	.	.	TRBV3-1/TRBV3-2	TRBJ2-2	TGTGCCAGCAGCCCTATCCCGGGGTTGGACACCGGGGAGCTGTTTTTT	CASSPIPGLDTGELFF
15	.	.	TRBV7-2	TRBJ1-2	TGTGCCAGCAGCTTAGCCCCCATCACTAACTATGGCTACACCTTC	CASSLAPITNYGYTF
16	.	.	TRBV10-2	TRBJ2-2	TGCGCCAGCAGTGAGTCTCGAGGGGGGGCCACCGGGGAGCTGTTTTTT	CASSESRGGATGELFF
14	.	.	TRBV6-5	TRBJ1-2	TGTGCCAGCAGGCCAAAAGAGGAAAACTATGGCTACACCTTC	CASRPKEENYGYTF
14	.	.	TRBV19	TRBJ2-1	TGTGCCAGTAGTAGGTGGGCAGACTACAATGAGCAGTTCTTC	CASSRWADYNEQFF
14	.	.	TRBV6-5	TRBJ1-5	TGTGCCAGCAGTAGCCTGTTTGCGGGACAGCCCCAGCATTTT	CASSSLFAGQPQHF
13	.	.	TRBV18	TRBJ2-1	TGTGCCAGCTCCACCACGACAGTTAATGAGCAGTTCTTC	CASSTTTVNEQFF
15	TRBD1	.	TRBV6-1	TRBJ1-1	TGTGCCAGCAGTGATCCGGGACAGGTGAACACTGAAGCTTTCTTT	CASSDPGQVNTEAFF
13	TRBD1	.	TRBV18	TRBJ1-2	TGTGCCAGCTCACCCCAGGGGGACTATGGCTACACCTTC	CASSPQGDYGYTF
15	.	.	TRBV13	TRBJ2-3	TGTGCCAGCAGCTTAGTACAGGGACACACAGATACGCAGTATTTT	CASSLVQGHTDTQYF
14	TRBD2	.	TRBV14	TRBJ2-7	TGTGCCAGCAGCCTAGCGGGGGTACCGCCCGAGCAGTACTTC	CASSLAGVPPEQYF
15	.	.	TRBV19	TRBJ1-5	TGTGCCAGTAGCCTCATTTGGGGGGGCCTACTGCCCCAGCATTTT	CASSLIWGGLLPQHF
15	.	.	TRBV6-1	TRBJ2-3	TGTGCCAGCAGTGAAGATATGGGGCTTAGAGATACGCAGTATTTT	CASSEDMGLRDTQYF
16	TRBD2	.	TRBV9	TRBJ2-5	TGTGCCAGCAGCCTCGGACTAGCGGGAGGTGCAGAGACCCAGTACTTC	CASSLGLAGGAETQYF
13	TRBD1	.	TRBV7-3	TRBJ2-1	TGTGCCAGCAGCTCGACAGGGGGGAGTGAGCAGTTCTTC	CASSSTGGSEQFF
16	.	.	TRBV7-2	TRBJ2-1	TGTGCCAGCAGCTTAGAGCGCTACACATCCTACAATGAGCAGTTCTTC	CASSLERYTSYNEQFF
15	TRBD2	.	TRBV24-1	TRBJ2-1	TGTGCCACCAGTGCGACTAGCGGGAGTAGGGATGAGCAGTTCTTC	CATSATSGSRDEQFF
12	.	.	TRBV29-1	TRBJ2-3	TGCAGCTTGCGACAGGACACAGATACGCAGTATTTT	CSLRQDTDTQYF
15	TRBD1	.	TRBV24-1	TRBJ2-6	TGTGCCACCAGTGAAGGGACAGCTGGGGCCAACGTCCTGACTTTC	CATSEGTAGANVLTF
13	.	once	TRBV6-4	TRBJ1-2	TGTGCCAGCAGTGAGGGCCAACCCGATGGCTACACCTTC	CASSEGQPDGYTF
11	.	.	TRBV7-2	TRBJ1-2	TGTGCCAGCAGCTTTGTCGTTGGCTACACCTTC	CASSFVVGYTF
15	TRBD2	few	TRBV19	TRBJ2-7	TGTGCCAGTAGTATGGAGGGGAGGGGCCCCTACGAGCAGTACTTC	CASSMEGRGPYEQYF
13	TRBD1	.	TRBV7-9	TRBJ1-2	TGTGCCAGCAGCTTAGAGGGGGCGCAGGGCTACACCTTC	CASSLEGAQGYTF
18	TRBD1	.	TRBV19	TRBJ2-3	TGTGCCAGTAGTCTCGCTTATTCGGGACAGGGGGCCGCAGATACGCAGTATTTT	CASSLAYSGQGAADTQYF
15	TRBD2	.	TRBV6-4	TRBJ2-1	TGTGCCAGCAGTGAGGCTAGCGGGATTTTCCATGAGCAGTTCTTC	CASSEASGIFHEQFF
8	.	.	TRBV7-6	TRBJ2-5	TGTGCCTCGGAGACCCAGTACTTC	CASETQYF
15	.	.	TRBV6-4	TRBJ1-2	TGTGCCATTCTCGGCGTTTTGCGGGCGAACTATGGCTACACCTTC	CAILGVLRANYGYTF
13	.	.	TRBV2	TRBJ2-6	TGTGCCAGCAGTGATAATGGGGCCAACGTCCTGACTTTC	CASSDNGANVLTF
16	TRBD1	.	TRBV4-3	TRBJ1-4	TGCGCCAGCAGCCAAGCACGGGACAGAACTAATGAAAAACTGTTTTTT	CASSQARDRTNEKLFF
13	.	.	TRBV27	TRBJ2-5	TGTGCCAGCAGTCTACAGGGAGAGAGGGACCAGTACTTC	CASSLQGERDQYF
15	TRBD1	.	TRBV5-1	TRBJ1-2	TGCGCCAGCAGTAGGACAGGGCGAGGGGTTGATGGCTACACCTTC	CASSRTGRGVDGYTF
14	.	few	TRBV6-4	TRBJ1-4	TGTGCCAGCAGTGGGAGGGTAACTAATGAAAAACTGTTTTTT	CASSGRVTNEKLFF
10	.	.	TRBV7-6	TRBJ2-1	TGTGCCAGCAGCTTACTGGAGCAGTTCTTC	CASSLLEQFF
18	TRBD2	.	TRBV4-3	TRBJ2-1	TGCGCCAGCAGCCAAGCCCACACGATCCTAGCGGGAGTTAATGAGCAGTTCTTC	CASSQAHTILAGVNEQFF
17	TRBD2	once	TRBV11-2	TRBJ2-4	TGTGCCAGCAGCCAACGACATTCGGGGGGTGCCAAAAACATTCAGTACTTC	CASSQRHSGGAKNIQYF
12	.	.	TRBV3-1/TRBV3-2	TRBJ2-4	TGTGCCAGCAGTCCGGGTGGAAACATTCAGTACTTC	CASSPGGNIQYF
13	.	.	TRBV2	TRBJ2-1	TGTGCCAGCAATGAGGGGGGGCCGGATGAGCAGTTCTTC	CASNEGGPDEQFF
15	.	.	TRBV30	TRBJ1-1	TGTGCCTGGAGTAGAGACAGCAGGGTGGGCACTGAAGCTTTCTTT	CAWSRDSRVGTEAFF
13	.	.	TRBV9	TRBJ2-1	TGTGCCAGCAGCGTCGGACAGATCAATGAGCAGTTCTTC	CASSVGQINEQFF
17	TRBD2	.	TRBV6-1	TRBJ2-1	TGTGCCAGCAGTGAAGGACGCGGGGGGGCAATCTACAATGAGCAGTTCTTC	CASSEGRGGAIYNEQFF
17	.	.	TRBV19	TRBJ2-1	TGTGCCAGTAGTATTTGGTCCGGGGAACTCTCCTACAATGAGCAGTTCTTC	CASSIWSGELSYNEQFF